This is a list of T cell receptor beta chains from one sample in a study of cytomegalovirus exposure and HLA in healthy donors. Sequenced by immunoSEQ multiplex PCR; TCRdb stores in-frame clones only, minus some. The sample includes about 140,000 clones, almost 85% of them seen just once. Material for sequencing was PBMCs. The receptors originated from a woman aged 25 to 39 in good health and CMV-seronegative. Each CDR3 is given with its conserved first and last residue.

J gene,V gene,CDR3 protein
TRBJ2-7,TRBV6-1,CASSAPGQGSYEQYF
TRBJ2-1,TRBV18,CASSRLDSSYNEQFF
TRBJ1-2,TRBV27,CASNLGGQGSPLTF
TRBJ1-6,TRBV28,CASSVRRGGVSPLHF
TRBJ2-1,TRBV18,CASSPPGQGDEQFF
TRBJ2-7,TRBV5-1,CASRQGVFYEQYF
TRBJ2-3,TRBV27,CASRVSRGGSDTQYF
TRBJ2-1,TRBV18,CASSPLQGGTYNEQFF
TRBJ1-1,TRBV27,CASGIRRVNTEAFF
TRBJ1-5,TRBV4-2,CASSQVGGWNQPQHF
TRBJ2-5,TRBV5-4,CASSFGQQETQYF
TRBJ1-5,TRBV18,CASSKDRSNQPQHF
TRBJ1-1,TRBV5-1,CASSRWTGGEPFF
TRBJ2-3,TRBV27,CASSLSRPAGDTQYF
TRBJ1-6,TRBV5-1,CASSPGDGASPLHF
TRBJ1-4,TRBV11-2,CASSIRTGWGNEKLFF
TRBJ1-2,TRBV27,CASSFPGGDGYTF
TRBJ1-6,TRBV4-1,CASSRDSNNSPLHF
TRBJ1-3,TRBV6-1,CASSAGRGNGNTIYF
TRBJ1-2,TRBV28,CATQDRQGGGYTF
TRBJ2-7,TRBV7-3,CASSRAAGYEQYF
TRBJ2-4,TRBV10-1,CARSAPGIAKNIQYF
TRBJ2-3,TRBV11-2,CASSPSRRGDTQYF
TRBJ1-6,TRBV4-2,CASSQEVAQGRRSPLHF
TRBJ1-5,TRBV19,CASSSRGPDSNQPQHF
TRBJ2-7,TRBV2,CASTASGYEQYF
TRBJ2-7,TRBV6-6,CASSPPVRALAYEQYF
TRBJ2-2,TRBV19,CASSINGGVLFF
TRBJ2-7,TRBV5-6,CASGSGQGVWKQYF
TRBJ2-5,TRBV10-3,CASNSGQTYGETQYF
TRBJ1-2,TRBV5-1,CASSLGDSRGRLGYTF
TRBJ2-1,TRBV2,CASSFSGGYYNEQFF
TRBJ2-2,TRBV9,CASSVVLGELFF
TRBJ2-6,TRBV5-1,CASSLAPGLVRISGANVLTF
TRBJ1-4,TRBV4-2,CASRGTGVNEKLFF
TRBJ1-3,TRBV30,CAWSTGMGNTIYF
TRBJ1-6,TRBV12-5,CASGLVLGQVLSSPLHF
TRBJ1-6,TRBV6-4,CASSAGSHSPLHF
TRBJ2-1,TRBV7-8,CASSSFRRGSSYNEQFF
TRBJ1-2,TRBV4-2,CASSQEGKPGTTTNYGYTF
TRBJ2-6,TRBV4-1,CASSQAPYSSGANVLTF